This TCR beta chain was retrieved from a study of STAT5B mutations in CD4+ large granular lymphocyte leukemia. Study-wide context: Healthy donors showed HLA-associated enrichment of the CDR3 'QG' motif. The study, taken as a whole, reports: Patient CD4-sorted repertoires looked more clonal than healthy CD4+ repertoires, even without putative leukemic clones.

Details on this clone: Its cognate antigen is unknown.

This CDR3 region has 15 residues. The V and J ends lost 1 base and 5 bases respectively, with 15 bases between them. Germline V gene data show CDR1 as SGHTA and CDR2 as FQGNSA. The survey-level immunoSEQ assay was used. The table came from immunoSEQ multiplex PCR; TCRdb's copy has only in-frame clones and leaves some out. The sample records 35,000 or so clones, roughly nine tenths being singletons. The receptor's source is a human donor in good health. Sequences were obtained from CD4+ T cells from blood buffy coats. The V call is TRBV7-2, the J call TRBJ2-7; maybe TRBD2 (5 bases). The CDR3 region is CASSLGGLPADEQYF. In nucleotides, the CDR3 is TGTGCCAGCAGCTTAGGAGGACTCCCCGCTGACGAGCAGTACTTC.